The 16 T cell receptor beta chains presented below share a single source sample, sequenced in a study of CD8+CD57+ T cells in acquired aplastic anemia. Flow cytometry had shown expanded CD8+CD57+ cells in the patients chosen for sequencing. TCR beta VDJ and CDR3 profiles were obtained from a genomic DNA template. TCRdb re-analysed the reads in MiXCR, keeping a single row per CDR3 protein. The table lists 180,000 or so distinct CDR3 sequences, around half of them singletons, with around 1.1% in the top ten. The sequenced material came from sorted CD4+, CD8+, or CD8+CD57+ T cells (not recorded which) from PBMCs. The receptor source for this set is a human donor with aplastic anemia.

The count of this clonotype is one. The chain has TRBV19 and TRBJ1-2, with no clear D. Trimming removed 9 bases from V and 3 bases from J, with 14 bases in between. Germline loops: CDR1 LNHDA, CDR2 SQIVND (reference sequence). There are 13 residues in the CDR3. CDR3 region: CASQRYGDYGYTF. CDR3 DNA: TGTGCCAGCCAACGTTACGGGGACTATGGCTACACCTTC.

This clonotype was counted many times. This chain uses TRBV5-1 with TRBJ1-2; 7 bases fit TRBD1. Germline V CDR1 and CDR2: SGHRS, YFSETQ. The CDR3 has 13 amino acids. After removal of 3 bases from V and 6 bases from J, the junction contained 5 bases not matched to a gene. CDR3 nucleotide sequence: TGCGCCAGCAGCTATGGACAGGCAAATGGCTACACCTTC. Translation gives CASSYGQANGYTF. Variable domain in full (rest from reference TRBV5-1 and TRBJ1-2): KAGVTQTPRYLIKTRGQQVTLSCSPISGHRSVSWYQQTPGQGLQFLFEYFSETQRNKGNFPGRFSGRQFSNSRSEMNVSTLELGDSALYLCASSYGQANGYTFGSGTRLTVV.

The CDR3 DNA reads TGTGCCAGCAGCTCCCCCGGGGGGGCGGGTGAAGCTTTCTTT. Translating gives CASSSPGGAGEAFF. This chain uses TRBV7-8 with TRBJ1-1, with a tentative D call TRBD1 (6 bases). Per the germline V gene, CDR1 is SGHVS and CDR2 is FQNEAQ. Trimming took off 4 bases at V and 7 bases at J, with 16 bases between the two ends. The CDR3 extends over 14 amino acids.

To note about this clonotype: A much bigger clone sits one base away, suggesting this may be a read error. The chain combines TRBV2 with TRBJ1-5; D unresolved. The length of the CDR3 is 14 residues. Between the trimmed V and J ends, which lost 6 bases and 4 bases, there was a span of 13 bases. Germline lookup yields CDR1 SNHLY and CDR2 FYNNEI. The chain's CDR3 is CASRLNSGNQPQHF. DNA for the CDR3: TGTGCCAGCAGATTAAACAGCGGGAATCAGCCCCAGCATTTT.

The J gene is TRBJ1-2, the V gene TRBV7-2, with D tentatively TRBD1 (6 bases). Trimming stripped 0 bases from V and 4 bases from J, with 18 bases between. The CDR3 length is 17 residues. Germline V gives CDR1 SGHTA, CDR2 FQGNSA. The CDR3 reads CASSLAPAGAMGYGYTF. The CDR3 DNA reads TGTGCCAGCAGCTTAGCGCCGGCAGGGGCAATGGGCTATGGCTACACCTTC.

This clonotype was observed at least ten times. DNA for the CDR3: TGCAGTGCTAGAGGTCACAGGGGCCAAAATAGCAATCAGCCCCAGCATTTT. It is translated as CSARGHRGQNSNQPQHF. The gene calls are TRBV20-1 and TRBJ1-5, with 7 bases that match TRBD1. Germline V CDR1 and CDR2: DFQATT, SNEGSKA (reference sequence). Trimming took 1 base from V and 0 from J; bases not matched to a gene: 9. The CDR3 spans 17 residues.

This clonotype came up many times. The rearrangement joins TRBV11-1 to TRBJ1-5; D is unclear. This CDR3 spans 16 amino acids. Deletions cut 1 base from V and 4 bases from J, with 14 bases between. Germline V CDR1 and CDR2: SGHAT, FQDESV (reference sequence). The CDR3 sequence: CASSLGGSGRNQPQHF. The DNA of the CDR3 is TGTGCCAGCAGCTTAGGCGGCTCAGGTCGAAATCAGCCCCAGCATTTT.

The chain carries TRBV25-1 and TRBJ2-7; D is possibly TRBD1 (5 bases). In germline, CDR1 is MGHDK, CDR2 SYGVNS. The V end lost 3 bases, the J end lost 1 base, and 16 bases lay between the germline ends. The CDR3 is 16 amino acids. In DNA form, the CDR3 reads TGTGCCAGCAGTGACTCCCTAGGGCCAGGGTCCTACGAGCAGTACTTC. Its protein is CASSDSLGPGSYEQYF.

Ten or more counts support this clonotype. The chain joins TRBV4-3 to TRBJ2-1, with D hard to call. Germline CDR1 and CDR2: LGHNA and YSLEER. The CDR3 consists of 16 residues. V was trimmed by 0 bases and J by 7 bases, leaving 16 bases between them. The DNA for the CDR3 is TGCGCCAGCAGCCAAGAGGGCTCCGGTAGGTTGAATGAGCAGTTCTTC. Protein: CASSQEGSGRLNEQFF.

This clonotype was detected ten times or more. CDR3 loop: CSVPGQGHGYTF. CDR3 coding DNA: TGCAGTGTCCCGGGACAGGGGCATGGCTACACCTTC. The rearrangement links TRBV20-1 to TRBJ1-2; TRBD1 matches 10 bases. The CDR3 sequence is 12 residues long. CDR1 and CDR2 from the germline V gene are DFQATT and SNEGSKA (reference sequence). Unmatched junction bases numbered 5, after V lost 7 bases and J lost 6 bases.

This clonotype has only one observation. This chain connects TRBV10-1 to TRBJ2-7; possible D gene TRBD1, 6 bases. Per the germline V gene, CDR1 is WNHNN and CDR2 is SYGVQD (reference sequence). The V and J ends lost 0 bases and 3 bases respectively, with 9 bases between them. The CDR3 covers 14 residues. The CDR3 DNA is TGCGCCAGCAGTGAGTCGACGGACAGCTACGAGCAGTACTTC. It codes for CASSESTDSYEQYF.

The CDR3 spells CATEPPGQGANEKLFF. CDR3 sequence (DNA): TGTGCCACCGAACCCCCGGGACAGGGGGCGAATGAAAAACTGTTTTTT. The chain has TRBV19 and TRBJ1-4, with 12 positions matching TRBD1. Germline CDR1 reads LNHDA; CDR2 reads SQIVND (reference sequence). The CDR3 extends over 16 amino acids. J lost 5 bases, V lost 10 bases, and 11 bases had no gene match.

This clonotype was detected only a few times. The CDR3 spells CASRLQYFGLNTGELFF. CDR3 bases: TGTGCCAGCAGACTACAGTATTTCGGGCTTAACACCGGGGAGCTGTTTTTT. This sequence joins TRBV25-1 and TRBJ2-2; the D is unclear. The CDR3 loop spans 17 amino acids. Germline V gene lookup returns CDR1 MGHDK and CDR2 SYGVNS. Trimming pared 6 bases from V and 2 bases from J, leaving 19 bases between.

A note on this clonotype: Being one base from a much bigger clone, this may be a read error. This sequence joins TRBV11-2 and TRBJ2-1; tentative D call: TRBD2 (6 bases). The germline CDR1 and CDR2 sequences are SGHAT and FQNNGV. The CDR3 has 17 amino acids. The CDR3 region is CASRTGAGRGSYNERFF. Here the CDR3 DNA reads TGTGCCAGCAGAACCGGGGCGGGACGCGGCTCCTACAATGAGCGGTTCTTC. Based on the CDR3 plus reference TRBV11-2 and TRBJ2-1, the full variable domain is EAGVAQSPRYKIIEKRQSVAFWCNPISGHATLYWYQQILGQGPKLLIQFQNNGVVDDSQLPKDRFSAERLKGVDSTLKIQPAKLEDSAVYLCASRTGAGRGSYNERFFGPGTRLTVL.

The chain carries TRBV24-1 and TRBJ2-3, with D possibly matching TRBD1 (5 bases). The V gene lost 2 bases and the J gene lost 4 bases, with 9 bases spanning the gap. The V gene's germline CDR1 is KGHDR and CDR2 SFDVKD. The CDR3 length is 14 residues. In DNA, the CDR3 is TGTGCCACCAGTGATTCCAGGGTAGCAGATACGCAGTATTTT. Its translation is CATSDSRVADTQYF.

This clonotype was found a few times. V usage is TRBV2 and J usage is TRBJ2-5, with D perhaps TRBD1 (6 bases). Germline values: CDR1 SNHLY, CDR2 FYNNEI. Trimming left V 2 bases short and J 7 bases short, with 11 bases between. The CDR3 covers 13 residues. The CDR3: CASSERGKGTQYF. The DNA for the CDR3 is TGTGCCAGCAGTGAAAGGGGGAAGGGGACCCAGTACTTC.